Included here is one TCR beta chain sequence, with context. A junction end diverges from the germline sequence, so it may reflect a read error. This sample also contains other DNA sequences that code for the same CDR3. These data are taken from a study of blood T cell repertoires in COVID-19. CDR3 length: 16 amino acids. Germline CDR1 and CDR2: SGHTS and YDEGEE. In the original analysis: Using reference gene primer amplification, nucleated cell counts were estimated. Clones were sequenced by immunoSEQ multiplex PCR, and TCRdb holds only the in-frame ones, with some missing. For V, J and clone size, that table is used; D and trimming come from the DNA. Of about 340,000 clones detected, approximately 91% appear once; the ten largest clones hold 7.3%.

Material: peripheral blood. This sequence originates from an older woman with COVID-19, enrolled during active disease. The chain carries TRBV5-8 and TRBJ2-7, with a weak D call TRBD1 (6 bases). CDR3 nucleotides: TGTGCCAGTAGCTTGGGATGGGACACCGTGGACTACGAGCAGTACTTC. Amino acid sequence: CASSLGWDTVDYEQYF.